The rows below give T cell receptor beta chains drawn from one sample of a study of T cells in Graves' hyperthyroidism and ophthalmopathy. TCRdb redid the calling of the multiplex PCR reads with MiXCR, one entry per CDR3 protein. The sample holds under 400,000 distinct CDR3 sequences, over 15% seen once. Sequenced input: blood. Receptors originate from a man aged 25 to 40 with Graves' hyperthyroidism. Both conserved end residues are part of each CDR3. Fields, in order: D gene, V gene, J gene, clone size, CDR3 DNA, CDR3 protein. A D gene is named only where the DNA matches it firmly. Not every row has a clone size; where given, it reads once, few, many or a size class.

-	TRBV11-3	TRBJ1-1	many	TGTGCCAGCAGCTCTACTTTGAACACTGAAGCTTTCTTT	CASSSTLNTEAFF
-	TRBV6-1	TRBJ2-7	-	TGTGCCAGCAGTAGGGGGGGAGCGGTCTCCTACGAGCAGTACTTC	CASSRGGAVSYEQYF
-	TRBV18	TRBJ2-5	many	TGTGCCAGCTCACCCTCCCCCAGGCCAGAGACCCAGTACTTC	CASSPSPRPETQYF
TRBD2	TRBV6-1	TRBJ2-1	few	TGTGCCGGACGCGCTAGCGGCATTTACAATGAGCAGTTCTTC	CAGRASGIYNEQFF
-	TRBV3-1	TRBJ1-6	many	TGTGCCAGCAGCCCGCGGGGGGTGAGCTCCTATAATTCACCCCTCCACTTT	CASSPRGVSSYNSPLHF
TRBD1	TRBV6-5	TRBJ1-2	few	TGTGCCAGCAGTTATCCCGGACAGGGAGGCTATGGCTACACCTTC	CASSYPGQGGYGYTF
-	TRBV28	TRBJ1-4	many	TGTGCCAGCAGTGCTACAAGGGACGGTGAAAAACTGTTTTTT	CASSATRDGEKLFF
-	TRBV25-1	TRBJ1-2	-	TGTGCCAGCAGTGAATTAGGGGACCCAGGGAAGTATGGCTACACCTTC	CASSELGDPGKYGYTF
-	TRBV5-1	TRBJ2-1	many	TGCGCCAGCAGCTTGGGGGCGGGGTACAATGAGCAGTTCTTC	CASSLGAGYNEQFF
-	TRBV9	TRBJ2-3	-	TGTGCCAGCAGCGTAGAACAAGGGCGCACAGATACGCAGTATTTT	CASSVEQGRTDTQYF
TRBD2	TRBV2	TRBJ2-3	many	TGTGCCAGCACTAGCGGGAGGTCTTCAGATACGCAGTATTTT	CASTSGRSSDTQYF
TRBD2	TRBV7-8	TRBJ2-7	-	TGTGCCAGCAGCCTCCTTTCTAGCGGCACATCCTACGAGCAGTACTTC	CASSLLSSGTSYEQYF
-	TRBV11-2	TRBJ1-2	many	TGTGCCAGCAGCTTTTTGAGGGGTAATGGCTACACCTTC	CASSFLRGNGYTF
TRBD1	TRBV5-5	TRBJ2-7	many	TGTGCCAGCAGCCCGACCGGGACAGGGGCCTACGAGCAGTACTTC	CASSPTGTGAYEQYF
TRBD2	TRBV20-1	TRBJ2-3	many	TGCAGTGCTAGACTAGCGGGACTCCCCACAGATACGCAGTATTTT	CSARLAGLPTDTQYF
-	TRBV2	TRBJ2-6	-	TGTGCCAGCAGTGACAGGGCAGGGGCCAACGCCCTGACTTTC	CASSDRAGANALTF
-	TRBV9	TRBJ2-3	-	TGTGCCAGCAGCGTAGACTTCCAATACACAGATACGCAGTATTTT	CASSVDFQYTDTQYF
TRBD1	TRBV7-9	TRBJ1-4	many	TGTGCCAGCAGCACTCGACAGGGAGATGAAAAACTGTTTTTT	CASSTRQGDEKLFF
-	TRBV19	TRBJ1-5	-	TGTGCCAGTGGGTACGGGTATAGCAATCAGCCCCAGCATTTT	CASGYGYSNQPQHF
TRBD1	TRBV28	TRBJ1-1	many	TGTGCCAGCAGTTTACTAGGGACAGGGGTCCCTGAAGCTTTCTTT	CASSLLGTGVPEAFF
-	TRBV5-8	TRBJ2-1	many	TGTGCCAGCAGCCGTACGAACTACAATGAGCAGTTCTTC	CASSRTNYNEQFF
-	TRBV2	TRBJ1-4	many	TGTGCCAGCAGTGAAGCGTTCAGCGAGGATGAAAAACTGTTTTTT	CASSEAFSEDEKLFF
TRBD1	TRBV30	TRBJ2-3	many	TGTGCCTGGAGTGCCCGACAGGGAACAGATACGCAGTATTTT	CAWSARQGTDTQYF
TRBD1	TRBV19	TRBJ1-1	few	TGTGCCAGTAGTAGTGGACAGGCGCTGAACACTGAAGCTTTCTTT	CASSSGQALNTEAFF
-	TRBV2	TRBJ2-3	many	TGTGCCAGCAAAGTCGATACGCAGTATTTT	CASKVDTQYF
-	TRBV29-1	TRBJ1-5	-	TGCAGCGCCGGGACAAGGCTTAGGGATCAGCCCCAGCATTTT	CSAGTRLRDQPQHF
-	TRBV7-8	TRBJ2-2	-	TGTGCCAGCAGCTTAGGGCGCCTTAAGAATCCCGGGGAGCTGTTTTTT	CASSLGRLKNPGELFF
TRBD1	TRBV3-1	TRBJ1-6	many	TGTGCCAGCAGCCAAGTTGGGGGACAGGGGAATTCACCCCTCCACTTT	CASSQVGGQGNSPLHF
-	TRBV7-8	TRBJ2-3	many	TGTGCCAGCAGCTTAGGGCCCCTTGCTGCAAGGGGGAGGGCAGGGGATACGCAGTATTTT	CASSLGPLAARGRAGDTQYF
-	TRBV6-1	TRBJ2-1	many	TGTGCCAGCCAAGAAAACAATGAGCAGTTCTTC	CASQENNEQFF
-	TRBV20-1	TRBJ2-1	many	TGCAGTGCTAGAGATCAAAGCCTCCGTACCACACACGGCTCCTACAATGAGCAGTTCTTC	CSARDQSLRTTHGSYNEQFF
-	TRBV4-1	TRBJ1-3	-	TGCGCCAGCAGCCAATCAAGCGGGTACACCATATATTTT	CASSQSSGYTIYF
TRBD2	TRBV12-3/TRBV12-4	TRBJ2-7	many	TGTGCCAGCAGTTTAGAAGCGGGAGAAGAGAACGAGCAGTACTTC	CASSLEAGEENEQYF
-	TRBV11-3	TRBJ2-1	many	TGTGCCAGCACCGCCGGGGATGAGCAGTTCTTC	CASTAGDEQFF
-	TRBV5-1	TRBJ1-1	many	TGCGCCAGCAGCTTCGACCCCGGCACTGAAGCTTTCTTT	CASSFDPGTEAFF
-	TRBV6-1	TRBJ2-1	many	TGTGCCAGCAAGGACCTTTTTAATGAGCAGTTCTTC	CASKDLFNEQFF
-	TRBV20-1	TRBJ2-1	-	TGCAGTGCTAGCGGGAGCGCTTACAATGAGCAGTTCTTC	CSASGSAYNEQFF
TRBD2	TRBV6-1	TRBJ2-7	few	TGTGCCAGCAGCCTAGCGGGAGCATACCACACTTCCTACGAGCAGTACTTC	CASSLAGAYHTSYEQYF
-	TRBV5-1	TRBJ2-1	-	TGCGCCAGCAGCTTGACGGGGGCGACAAACAATGAGCAGTTCTTC	CASSLTGATNNEQFF
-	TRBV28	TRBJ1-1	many	TGTGCCAGCACCCCTTGGGAGGGGGTCAGGACTGAAGCTTTCTTT	CASTPWEGVRTEAFF
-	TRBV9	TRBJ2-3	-	TGTGCCAGCAGCGTGGGGCCTAACCCAGATACGCAGTATTTT	CASSVGPNPDTQYF
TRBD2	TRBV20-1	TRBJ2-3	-	TGCAGTGCTACTTTCGGACTAGCGGGAGGAGATACGCAGTATTTT	CSATFGLAGGDTQYF
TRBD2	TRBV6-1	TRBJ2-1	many	TGTGCCAGCAGCGGGGGAGGGCCCTACAATGAGCAGTTCTTC	CASSGGGPYNEQFF